A single sample gave rise to the 14 T cell receptor beta chains below, sequenced in a study of identical twins (dated by TCRdb to the mid-2010s). The library came from 5' RACE. Sequenced using an Illumina HiSeq 2000. TCRdb cleaned the public reads at Q25 with fastp, built clones with MiXCR and kept in-frame beta chains. CDR3 protein sequences are deduplicated, and each keeps its most common genes and DNA. For this sample there are 200,000 to 250,000 distinct CDR3 sequences; 6% to 8.5% appear just once. Together, the top ten hold more than 5% of the sample. The same sample was also studied in work on yellow fever vaccine responses in identical twins.

The material sequenced was CD8+ T cells sorted from blood. All receptors come from a woman under 30 in good health.

This clonotype was recorded at least ten times. This chain connects TRBV5-6 to TRBJ1-2; D call uncertain. The germline V gene has CDR1 SGHDT and CDR2 YYEEEE. The length of the CDR3 is 16 residues. The V end lost 4 bases, the J end lost 0 bases, and 16 bases lay between the germline ends. CDR3 nucleotide sequence: TGTGCCAGCAGCAAACAAGGGATGCGGGCTAACTATGGCTACACCTTC. It is translated as CASSKQGMRANYGYTF.

The rearrangement joins TRBV24-1 to TRBJ2-3; TRBD2 agrees at 9 bases. The CDR3 has 16 residues. J lost 6 bases, V lost 2 bases, and 8 bases had no gene match. Germline lookup yields CDR1 KGHDR and CDR2 SFDVKD. This CDR3 reads CATSDWQAAGGDTQYF. As DNA, the CDR3 is TGTGCCACCAGTGATTGGCAGGCGGCGGGAGGGGATACGCAGTATTTT.

The sample holds a few counts of this clonotype. The chain combines TRBV2 with TRBJ2-1; a weak D match, TRBD1 (6 bases). The V gene lost 3 bases and the J gene lost 7 bases, with 13 bases spanning the gap. CDR3 length: 14 amino acids. Germline CDR1 SNHLY, CDR2 FYNNEI. CDR3 protein: CASSEVLGTNEQFF. The CDR3 coding sequence is TGTGCCAGCAGTGAGGTTCTGGGGACAAATGAGCAGTTCTTC.

This clonotype occurred many times. This CDR3 reads CASSFGPGYEQYV. The CDR3 bases are TGCGCCAGCAGCTTTGGACCAGGGTACGAGCAGTACGTC. J is TRBJ2-7 and V is TRBV5-1; the D gene is possibly TRBD1 (5 bases). Per the germline V gene, CDR1 is SGHRS and CDR2 is YFSETQ. The CDR3 sequence is 13 residues long. V lost 2 bases, J lost 4 bases, and 10 bases lay in between.

This clonotype was observed at least ten times. The genes are TRBV12-3 or TRBV12-4 and TRBJ1-1, with D tentatively TRBD1 (6 bases). Trimming removed 7 bases at V and 8 bases at J, with 11 bases between. The CDR3 totals 11 residues. The CDR3 reads CASTRGLEAFF. The CDR3 coding sequence is TGTGCCAGCACTCGGGGGCTGGAAGCTTTCTTT.

CDR3 sequence: CASRYSGGLEAFF. In DNA form, the CDR3 reads TGTGCCAGCAGATATTCAGGGGGCTTGGAAGCTTTCTTT. The chain joins TRBV6-5 to TRBJ1-1; 8 bases fit TRBD1. The CDR3 loop spans 13 amino acids. The V gene's germline CDR1 is MNHEY and CDR2 SVGAGI. V was clipped by 6 bases and J by 8 bases; unmatched bases: 8.

This clonotype came up many times. The V call is TRBV10-2, the J call TRBJ2-2, with 10 bases fitting TRBD2. Germline CDR1 WSHSY, CDR2 SAAADI. V was clipped by 6 bases and J by 4 bases; unmatched bases: 5. This CDR3 spans 15 amino acids. The CDR3 loop is CASSLSSGSTGELFF. Written as DNA, the CDR3 is TGCGCCAGCAGCCTCTCTAGCGGGAGCACCGGGGAGCTGTTTTTT.

The CDR3 protein is CASSVVSVAGELFF. CDR3 nucleotides: TGTGCCAGCAGCGTAGTGTCCGTGGCCGGGGAGCTGTTTTTT. The genes are TRBV9 and TRBJ2-2; D remains ambiguous. Trimming shortened V by 0 bases and J by 6 bases, and 9 bases separated the two germline ends. Germline V CDR1 and CDR2: SGDLS, YYNGEE. The length of the CDR3 is 14 residues.

This clonotype was found a few times. The chain employs TRBV5-6 and TRBJ2-1; no clear D gene. The germline CDR1 and CDR2 sequences are SGHDT and YYEEEE. This CDR3 has 16 residues. Trimming removed 5 bases from V and 4 bases from J, with 19 bases in between. The CDR3 DNA is TGTGCCAGCAGACCACTCTCCGGGTCCGGATACAATGAGCAGTTCTTC. Translating it yields CASRPLSGSGYNEQFF. The full variable domain, with the rest looked up from reference TRBV5-6 and TRBJ2-1, is DAGVTQSPTHLIKTRGQQVTLRCSPKSGHDTVSWYQQALGQGPQFIFQYYEEEERQRGNFPDRFSGHQFPNYSSELNVNALLLGDSALYLCASRPLSGSGYNEQFFGPGTRLTVL.

This clonotype was counted many times. The genes are TRBV20-1 and TRBJ1-4, with D hard to call. The V end lost 3 bases, the J end lost 7 bases, and 9 bases lay between the germline ends. CDR3 length: 12 amino acids. Germline CDR1 DFQATT, CDR2 SNEGSKA (reference sequence). The CDR3 spells CSASTKGEKLFF. DNA of the CDR3: TGCAGTGCTAGTACAAAAGGTGAAAAACTGTTTTTT.

This clonotype was seen only a few times. J is TRBJ2-2 and V is TRBV12-3 or TRBV12-4; 7 nucleotides line up with TRBD2. CDR3 size: 14 residues. Trimming took 8 bases from V and 5 from J; bases not matched to a gene: 8. The chain's CDR3 is CASLSGASTGELFF. For the CDR3, the DNA is TGTGCCAGCCTGAGCGGGGCCTCAACCGGGGAGCTGTTTTTT.

J is TRBJ2-7 and V is TRBV5-6; D perhaps matches TRBD1 (6 bases). CDR1 is SGHDT, CDR2 YYEEEE, per germline. V lost 1 base and J lost 6, with 8 bases in between. This CDR3 is 12 amino acids long. CDR3 amino acids: CASSLTGLEQYF. In DNA form, the CDR3 reads TGTGCCAGCAGCTTGACAGGGCTCGAGCAGTACTTC. Full variable domain (remainder filled in from reference TRBV5-6 and TRBJ2-7): DAGVTQSPTHLIKTRGQQVTLRCSPKSGHDTVSWYQQALGQGPQFIFQYYEEEERQRGNFPDRFSGHQFPNYSSELNVNALLLGDSALYLCASSLTGLEQYFGPGTRLTVT.

This clonotype has a handful of counts. The gene calls are TRBV27 and TRBJ2-1, with TRBD1 matching over 7 bases. After removal of 6 bases from V and 5 bases from J, the junction contained 10 bases not matched to a gene. The CDR3 extends over 15 amino acids. CDR1 and CDR2 (germline): MNHEY, SMNVEV (reference sequence). CDR3 amino acids: CASSRQGQENNEQFF. CDR3 DNA sequence: TGTGCCAGCAGCCGACAGGGTCAGGAAAACAATGAGCAGTTCTTC.

This clonotype was observed at least ten times. The V call is TRBV15, the J call TRBJ2-1, with D perhaps given as TRBD1 or TRBD2 (5 bases each). This CDR3 region has 14 residues. Trimming cost V 8 bases and J 8 bases, with 19 bases left between them. Per germline, CDR1 LNHNV and CDR2 YYDKDF (reference sequence). CDR3 nucleotide sequence: TGTGCCACCGGGGGTGAGGCTAGCTTATATGAGCAGTTCTTC. Translating it yields CATGGEASLYEQFF.